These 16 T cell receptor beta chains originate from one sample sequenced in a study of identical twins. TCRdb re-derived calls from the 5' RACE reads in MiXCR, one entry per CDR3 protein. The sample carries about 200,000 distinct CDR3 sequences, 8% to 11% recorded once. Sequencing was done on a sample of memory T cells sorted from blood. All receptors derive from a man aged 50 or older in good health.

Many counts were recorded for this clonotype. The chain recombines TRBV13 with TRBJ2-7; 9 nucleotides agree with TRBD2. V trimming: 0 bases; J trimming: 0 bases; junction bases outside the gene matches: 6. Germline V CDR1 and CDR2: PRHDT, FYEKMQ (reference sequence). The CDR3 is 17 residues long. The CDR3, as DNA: TGTGCCAGCAGCTTAGGCCGTGCGGGGGGGAGCTCCTACGAGCAGTACTTC. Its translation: CASSLGRAGGSSYEQYF.

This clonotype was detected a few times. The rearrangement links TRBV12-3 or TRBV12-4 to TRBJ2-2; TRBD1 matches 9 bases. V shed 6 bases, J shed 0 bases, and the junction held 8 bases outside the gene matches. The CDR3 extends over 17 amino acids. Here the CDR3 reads CASSNKGTGTNTGELFF. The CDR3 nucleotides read TGTGCCAGCAGCAATAAAGGGACAGGGACGAACACCGGGGAGCTGTTTTTT.

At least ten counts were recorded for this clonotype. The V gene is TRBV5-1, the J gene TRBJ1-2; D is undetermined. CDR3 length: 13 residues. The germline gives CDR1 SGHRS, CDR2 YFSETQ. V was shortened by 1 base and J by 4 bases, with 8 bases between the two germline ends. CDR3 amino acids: CASSLKRGYGYTF. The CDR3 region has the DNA TGCGCCAGCAGCTTGAAAAGAGGCTATGGCTACACCTTC.

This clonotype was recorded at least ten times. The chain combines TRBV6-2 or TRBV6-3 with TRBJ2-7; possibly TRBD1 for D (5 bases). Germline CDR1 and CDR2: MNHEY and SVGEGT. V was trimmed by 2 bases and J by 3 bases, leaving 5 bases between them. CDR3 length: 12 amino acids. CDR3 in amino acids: CASSYTGYEQYF. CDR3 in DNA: TGTGCCAGCAGTTACACAGGCTACGAGCAGTACTTC.

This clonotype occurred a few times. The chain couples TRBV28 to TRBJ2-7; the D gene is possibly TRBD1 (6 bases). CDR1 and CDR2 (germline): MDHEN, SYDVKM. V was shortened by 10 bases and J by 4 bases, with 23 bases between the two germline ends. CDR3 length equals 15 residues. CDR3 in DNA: TGTGCCACACTTGGGCCCGGGGACACCACATACGAGCAGTACTTC. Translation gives CATLGPGDTTYEQYF.

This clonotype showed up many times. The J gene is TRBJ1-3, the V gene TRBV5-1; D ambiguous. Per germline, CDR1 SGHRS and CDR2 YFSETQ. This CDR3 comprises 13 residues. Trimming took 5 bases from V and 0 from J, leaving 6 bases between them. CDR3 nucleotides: TGCGCCAGCAGGGGAAACTCTGGAAACACCATATATTTT. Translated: CASRGNSGNTIYF.

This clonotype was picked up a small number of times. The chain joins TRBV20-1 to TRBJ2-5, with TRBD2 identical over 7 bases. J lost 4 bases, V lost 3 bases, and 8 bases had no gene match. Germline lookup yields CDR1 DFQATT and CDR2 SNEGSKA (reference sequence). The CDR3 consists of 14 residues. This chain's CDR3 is CSASGGVYLETQYF. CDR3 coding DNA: TGCAGTGCTAGTGGGGGGGTCTACTTAGAGACCCAGTACTTC.

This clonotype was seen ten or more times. The CDR3 nucleotides read TGTGCCAGCAGTCCCGGGACTACCTACAATGAGCAGTTCTTC. The encoded protein is CASSPGTTYNEQFF. The chain combines TRBV28 with TRBJ2-1, with 7 bases identical to TRBD2. CDR3 length: 14 residues. Trimming took 5 bases from V and 2 from J; bases not matched to a gene: 3. The germline V gene encodes CDR1 MDHEN and CDR2 SYDVKM. Full variable domain (missing parts from reference TRBV28 and TRBJ2-1): DVKVTQSSRYLVKRTGEKVFLECVQDMDHENMFWYRQDPGLGLRLIYFSYDVKMKEKGDIPEGYSVSREKKERFSLILESASTNQTSMYLCASSPGTTYNEQFFGPGTRLTVL.

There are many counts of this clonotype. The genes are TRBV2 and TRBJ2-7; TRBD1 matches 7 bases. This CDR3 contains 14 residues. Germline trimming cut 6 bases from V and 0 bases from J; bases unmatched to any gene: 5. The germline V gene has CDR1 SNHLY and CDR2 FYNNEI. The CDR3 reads CASREGQISYEQYF. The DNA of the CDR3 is TGTGCCAGCAGAGAGGGACAGATCTCCTACGAGCAGTACTTC.

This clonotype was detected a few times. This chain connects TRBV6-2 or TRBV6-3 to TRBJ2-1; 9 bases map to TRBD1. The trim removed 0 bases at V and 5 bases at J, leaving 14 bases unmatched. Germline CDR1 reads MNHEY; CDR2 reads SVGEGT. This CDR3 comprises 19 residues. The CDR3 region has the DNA TGTGCCAGCAGTTACTCGATCAGGACAGGGGTCAATCCCGACAATGAGCAGTTCTTC. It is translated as CASSYSIRTGVNPDNEQFF.

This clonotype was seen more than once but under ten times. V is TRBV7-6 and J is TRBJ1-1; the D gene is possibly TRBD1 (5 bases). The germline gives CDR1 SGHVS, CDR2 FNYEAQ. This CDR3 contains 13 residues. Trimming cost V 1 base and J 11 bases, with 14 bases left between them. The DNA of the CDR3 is TGTGCCAGCAGCTTAGGTGTGGACAAGAGGGCTTTCTTT. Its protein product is CASSLGVDKRAFF.

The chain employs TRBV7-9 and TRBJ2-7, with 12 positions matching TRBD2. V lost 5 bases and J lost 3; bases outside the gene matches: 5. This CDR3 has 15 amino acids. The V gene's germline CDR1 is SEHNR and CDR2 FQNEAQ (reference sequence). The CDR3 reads CASSRLAGVGYEQYF. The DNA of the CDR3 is TGTGCCAGCAGCAGACTAGCGGGAGTAGGCTACGAGCAGTACTTC.

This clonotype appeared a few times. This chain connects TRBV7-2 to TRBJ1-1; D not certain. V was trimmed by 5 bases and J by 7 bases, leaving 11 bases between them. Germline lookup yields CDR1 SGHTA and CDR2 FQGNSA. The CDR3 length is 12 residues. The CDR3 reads CASSPEAGEAFF. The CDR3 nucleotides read TGTGCCAGCAGCCCAGAGGCGGGTGAAGCTTTCTTT. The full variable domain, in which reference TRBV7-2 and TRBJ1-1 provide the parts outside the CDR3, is GAGVSQSPSNKVTEKGKDVELRCDPISGHTALYWYRQSLGQGLEFLIYFQGNSAPDKSGLPSDRFSAERTGGSVSTLTIQRTQQEDSAVYLCASSPEAGEAFFGQGTRLTVV.

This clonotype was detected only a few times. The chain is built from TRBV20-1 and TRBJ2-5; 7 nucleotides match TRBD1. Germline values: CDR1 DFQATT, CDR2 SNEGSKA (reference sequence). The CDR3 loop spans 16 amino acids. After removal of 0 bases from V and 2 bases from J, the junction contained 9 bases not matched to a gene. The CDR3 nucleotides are TGCAGTGCTAGAGATCCGACGGGACAGCTACAAGAGACCCAGTACTTC. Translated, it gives CSARDPTGQLQETQYF.

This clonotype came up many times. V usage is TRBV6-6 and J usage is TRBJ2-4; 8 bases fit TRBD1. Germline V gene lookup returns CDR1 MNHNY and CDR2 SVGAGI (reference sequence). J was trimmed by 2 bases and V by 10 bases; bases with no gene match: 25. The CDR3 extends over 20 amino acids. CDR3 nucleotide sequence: TGTGCCAACCCACCCTCGAGTTCGACAGGGGAGAAATGTCCCAAAAACATTCAGTACTTC. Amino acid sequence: CANPPSSSTGEKCPKNIQYF.

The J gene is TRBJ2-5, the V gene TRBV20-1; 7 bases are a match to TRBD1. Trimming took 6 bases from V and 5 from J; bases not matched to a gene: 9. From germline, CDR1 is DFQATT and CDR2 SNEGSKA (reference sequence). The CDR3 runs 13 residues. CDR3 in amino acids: CSANGQAGETQYF. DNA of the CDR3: TGCAGTGCGAACGGACAGGCCGGGGAGACCCAGTACTTC.